This T cell receptor beta chain stems from a study of T cells in Graves' hyperthyroidism and ophthalmopathy. The study, taken as a whole, reports: The model anticipated ophthalmopathy a median around six months pre-onset. Patients with ophthalmopathy were separated from those with stable hyperthyroidism by a 13 V-J model.

Ophthalmopathy patients all had a Clinical Activity Score of at least 3, a NOSPECS grade of at least 4 and disease under 3 months old. Diagnosis rested on symptoms, serum thyroxine and TRAb, thyroid ultrasound, and orbital computed tomography. This CDR3 is built from 13 residues. V was clipped by 6 bases and J by 9 bases; unmatched bases: 8. Looked up from germline, CDR1 is SGHRS and CDR2 is YFSETQ. There are many counts of this clonotype. Its cognate antigen is unknown. TCR beta CDR3 regions were amplified from RNA. The HTBI set primed first-round TCR CDR3 RT-PCR. Using its own MiXCR run on the multiplex PCR reads, TCRdb lists one record per CDR3 protein. The sample lists 600,000 or so distinct CDR3 sequences, about 14% occurring once.

The specimen was blood. The chain employs TRBV5-1 and TRBJ2-1, with TRBD2 matching over 8 bases. The sequence was collected from a woman in her 50s with Graves' ophthalmopathy. The CDR3 spells CASTSGGAREQFF. As DNA, the CDR3 is TGCGCCAGCACCTCGGGGGGGGCGCGTGAGCAGTTCTTC.